What follows are 20 T cell receptor beta chains derived from one specimen sequenced in a study of technical replicates of blood from several donors. TCRdb's table, derived via immunoSEQ multiplex PCR, lists solely in-frame clones and lacks some. Of about 68,000 clones listed, 95% to 97% are singletons. Sequenced material: T cells isolated from PBMCs. The receptors derive from a human donor in good health.

This chain connects TRBV25-1 to TRBJ1-6; TRBD1 agrees at 7 bases. CDR1 and CDR2 from the germline V gene are MGHDK and SYGVNS. The CDR3 runs 14 residues. V shed 4 bases and J 9 bases; nucleotides not matched to a gene: 6. The CDR3 nucleotides are TGTGCCAGCAGTGGCGACAGGGACGGTTCACCCCTCCACTTT. It is translated as CASSGDRDGSPLHF.

V is TRBV7-2 and J is TRBJ2-7, with TRBD2 matching over 7 bases. The junction had 7 bases not matched to a gene; V was cut back by 4 bases and J by 7 bases. The CDR3 is 13 amino acids. From germline, CDR1 is SGHTA and CDR2 FQGNSA. CDR3: CASSSGGGVEQYF. CDR3 nucleotide sequence: TGTGCCAGCAGCTCTGGTGGGGGGGTTGAGCAGTACTTC.

The genes are TRBV4-3 and TRBJ1-2; D gene unclear. Germline values: CDR1 LGHNA, CDR2 YSLEER. Trimming removed 1 base from V and 8 bases from J, with 14 bases in between. The CDR3 has 14 residues. The CDR3 loop reads CASSQVEGPSGYTF. In DNA, the CDR3 is TGCGCCAGCAGCCAAGTAGAGGGTCCATCGGGCTACACCTTC.

The J gene is TRBJ1-1, the V gene TRBV5-4, with TRBD1 matching over 10 bases. In germline, CDR1 is SGHNT, CDR2 YYREEE (reference sequence). Trimming cost V 4 bases and J 5 bases; bases outside gene matches: 8. This CDR3 is 15 amino acids long. The CDR3 coding sequence is TGTGCCAGCAGCGGGGGGGACAGGGGAATAACTGAAGCTTTCTTT. Its protein is CASSGGDRGITEAFF.

The chain carries TRBV4-1 and TRBJ1-5; 8 nucleotides line up with TRBD1. This CDR3 has 14 amino acids. The V gene end was trimmed by 4 bases and the J gene end by 6 bases; junction bases not matched to a gene: 5. From germline, CDR1 is MGHRA and CDR2 YSYEKL. Here the CDR3 reads CASSRTGQGQPQHF. The CDR3, as DNA: TGCGCCAGCAGCCGGACAGGGCAGGGTCAGCCCCAGCATTTT.

J is TRBJ1-1 and V is TRBV11-2; 7 nucleotides line up with TRBD1. There are 13 residues in the CDR3. Germline V gene lookup returns CDR1 SGHAT and CDR2 FQNNGV. After removal of 5 bases from V and 3 bases from J, the junction contained 3 bases not matched to a gene. The CDR3 is CASSIDRDTEAFF. The CDR3 DNA reads TGTGCCAGCAGCATTGACAGGGACACTGAAGCTTTCTTT.

V and J are TRBV5-1 and TRBJ2-1, with 9 bases lining up with TRBD2. There are 16 residues in the CDR3. Germline lookup yields CDR1 SGHRS and CDR2 YFSETQ. With 4 bases clipped from V and 2 bases from J, the junction kept 7 bases outside the gene matches. CDR3 nucleotides: TGCGCCAGCAGCCTACGACTAGCGGAAGCCTACAATGAGCAGTTCTTC. Its translation: CASSLRLAEAYNEQFF.

This clone was recorded only once. V usage is TRBV4-1 and J usage is TRBJ2-7; TRBD2 aligns across 9 bases. V lost 0 bases to trimming and J lost 2 bases; unmatched junction nucleotides: 2. The germline V gene has CDR1 MGHRA and CDR2 YSYEKL. CDR3 length equals 15 residues. The CDR3 protein is CASSQELAGAYEQYF. The CDR3 DNA follows: TGCGCCAGCAGCCAAGAATTAGCGGGAGCCTACGAGCAGTACTTC.

This clone came up once. This chain links TRBV14 with TRBJ1-5; tentative D call: TRBD1 (5 bases). V was trimmed by 4 bases and J by 7 bases, leaving 17 bases between them. Germline V lookup: CDR1 SGHDN, CDR2 FVKESK. The CDR3 runs to 15 residues. CDR3 bases: TGTGCCAGCAGCCCCCCTGGGGGGTTTGGCCAGCCCCAGCATTTT. It specifies CASSPPGGFGQPQHF.

In nucleotides, the CDR3 is TGTGCCACCAGCAGAGATCGAACAGTAGGACAGCCCCAGCATTTT. Translated, it gives CATSRDRTVGQPQHF. This sequence joins TRBV15 and TRBJ1-5; the D is unclear. CDR3 length: 15 amino acids. V was shortened by 0 bases and J by 7 bases, with 13 bases between the two germline ends. Germline-derived CDR1 and CDR2 are LNHNV and YYDKDF (reference sequence).

The chain employs TRBV29-1 and TRBJ2-3; D ambiguous. V gave up 1 base and J gave up 2 bases, with 7 bases separating them. Per the germline V gene, CDR1 is SQVTM and CDR2 is ANQGSEA. CDR3 length equals 13 residues. CDR3 sequence: CSVEVGSTDTQYF. CDR3 DNA: TGCAGCGTTGAAGTCGGGTCCACAGATACGCAGTATTTT.

This chain connects TRBV7-9 to TRBJ2-1; D is possibly TRBD2 (8 bases). Between the trimmed V and J ends, which lost 1 base and 16 bases, there was a span of 23 bases. Germline CDR1 reads SEHNR; CDR2 reads FQNEAQ (reference sequence). CDR3 length equals 15 residues. CDR3 region: CASSLGREGAFGVFF. As DNA, the CDR3 is TGTGCCAGCAGCTTAGGTCGGGAGGGGGCCTTCGGGGTCTTCTTC. Supplemented by reference TRBV7-9 and TRBJ2-1, the full variable domain reads DTGVSQNPRHKITKRGQNVTFRCDPISEHNRLYWYRQTLGQGPEFLTYFQNEAQLEKSRLLSDRFSAERPKGSFSTLEIQRTEQGDSAMYLCASSLGREGAFGVFFGPGTRLTVL.

The chain combines TRBV12-5 with TRBJ1-5; D remains unclear. Trimming removed 10 bases at V and 0 bases at J, with 13 bases between. The V gene's germline CDR1 is LGHNT and CDR2 FRNRAP. The CDR3 consists of 14 residues. CDR3 bases: TGTGCTACGTTAGAACAGTATAGCAATCAGCCCCAGCATTTT. Its translation: CATLEQYSNQPQHF.

The chain links TRBV28 to TRBJ2-3; the D gene is possibly TRBD1 (6 bases). The CDR3 is 19 amino acids. Trimming shortened V by 0 bases and J by 2 bases, and 21 bases separated the two germline ends. CDR1 and CDR2 from the germline V gene are MDHEN and SYDVKM. DNA for the CDR3: TGTGCCAGCAGTTTATGGCCAATACAAGGGGGATTTTTCACAGATACGCAGTATTTT. Its protein is CASSLWPIQGGFFTDTQYF.

The chain uses TRBV5-1 and TRBJ2-1; the match to TRBD2 covers 7 bases. This CDR3 region has 15 residues. The ends lost 3 bases at V and 8 bases at J; junction bases unmatched: 11. The germline V gene has CDR1 SGHRS and CDR2 YFSETQ. CDR3 nucleotide sequence: TGCGCCAGCAGCTCAGCGGGGAGACAAGTTTATGAGCAGTTCTTC. It encodes CASSSAGRQVYEQFF.

This clone was seen only once. The chain carries TRBV6-5 and TRBJ2-7, with 8 nucleotides matching TRBD2. Germline lookup yields CDR1 MNHEY and CDR2 SVGAGI. Germline trimming cut 4 bases from V and 3 bases from J; bases unmatched to any gene: 8. The CDR3 consists of 15 residues. The CDR3 bases are TGTGCCAGCAGTTCGACTCCGACTAGCGTCTACGAGCAGTACTTC. This codes for CASSSTPTSVYEQYF.

The rearrangement joins TRBV27 to TRBJ1-1; D is ambiguous. CDR3 length: 13 amino acids. The V gene's germline CDR1 is MNHEY and CDR2 SMNVEV (reference sequence). The V end lost 4 bases, the J end lost 11 bases, and 17 bases lay between the germline ends. CDR3 sequence: CASSSVGSPRAFF. DNA of the CDR3: TGTGCCAGCAGTTCTGTCGGGAGCCCCAGGGCTTTCTTT.

As concerns this clone: One junction end disagrees with the germline gene, perhaps due to a read error. At the DNA level, this CDR3 is encoded by other sequences in the same sample as well. The gene calls are TRBV5-1 and TRBJ1-1, with D tentatively TRBD1 (5 bases). The CDR3 sequence is 16 residues long. Germline V lookup: CDR1 SGHRS, CDR2 YFSETQ. In DNA, the CDR3 is TGCGCCAGCAGTTTGGGTGGGGCAGTCATGAACACTGAAGCTTTCTTT. The encoded protein is CASSLGGAVMNTEAFF.

V usage is TRBV19 and J usage is TRBJ1-5, with 7 bases lining up with TRBD1. CDR3 length equals 14 residues. The ends lost 4 bases at V and 2 bases at J; junction bases unmatched: 2. CDR1 is LNHDA, CDR2 SQIVND, per germline (reference sequence). As DNA, the CDR3 is TGTGCCAGTAGTACTACAGGGGGCAATCAGCCCCAGCATTTT. Its translation is CASSTTGGNQPQHF.

The V and J genes are TRBV30 and TRBJ2-7; 11 nucleotides agree with TRBD2. Germline loops: CDR1 GTSNPN, CDR2 SVGIG (reference sequence). This CDR3 comprises 14 residues. The V and J ends lost 5 bases and 2 bases, in that order; junction bases with no gene match: 5. The CDR3 sequence is CAWSGLAGAYEQYF. The CDR3 region has the DNA TGTGCCTGGTCTGGACTAGCGGGTGCCTACGAGCAGTACTTC.